Below, 17 T cell receptor beta chains from the same sample are listed, as sequenced in a study of early T cells in non-severe SARS-CoV-2 infection. TCRdb re-analysed the 5' RACE reads in MiXCR, keeping a single row per CDR3 protein. The profile shows around 67,000 distinct CDR3 sequences, around a tenth of them singletons. The sample comprised whole blood. Receptor source: an adult who was a healthcare worker with PCR-confirmed SARS-CoV-2 infection or an uninfected control (not recorded which).

The chain is built from TRBV20-1 and TRBJ2-5, with D unresolved. The CDR3 extends over 13 amino acids. CDR1 and CDR2 from the germline V gene are DFQATT and SNEGSKA (reference sequence). V lost 4 bases and J lost 1, with 10 bases in between. The CDR3 sequence: CSANTAPQETQYF. For the CDR3, the DNA is TGCAGTGCTAATACAGCGCCCCAAGAGACCCAGTACTTC.

This clonotype was observed at least ten times. This sequence joins TRBV20-1 and TRBJ2-5, with 13 positions matching TRBD2. CDR3 length: 18 residues. The junction had 11 bases not matched to a gene; V was cut back by 0 bases and J by 4 bases. CDR1 and CDR2 (germline): DFQATT, SNEGSKA (reference sequence). The CDR3 bases are TGCAGTGCTAGAGATCCGTTCGGGACTAGCGGGGTGCGAGAGACCCAGTACTTC. Protein sequence: CSARDPFGTSGVRETQYF.

This clonotype was counted ten times or more. The J gene is TRBJ1-2, the V gene TRBV3-1; D not resolved. CDR3 size: 16 residues. Germline lookup yields CDR1 LGHDT and CDR2 YNNKEL (reference sequence). V dropped 1 base and J dropped 3 bases, with 15 bases sitting between them. Written as DNA, the CDR3 is TGTGCCAGCAGCCAAGTTTACGCATCTGGCGACTATGGCTACACCTTC. Its protein is CASSQVYASGDYGYTF. The full variable domain, its missing parts supplied by reference TRBV3-1 and TRBJ1-2, is DTAVSQTPKYLVTQMGNDKSIKCEQNLGHDTMYWYKQDSKKFLKIMFSYNNKELIINETVPNRFSPKSPDKAHLNLHINSLELGDSAVYFCASSQVYASGDYGYTFGSGTRLTVV.

The rearrangement links TRBV6-2 or TRBV6-3 to TRBJ2-3, with 7 bases fitting TRBD1. The germline V gene encodes CDR1 MNHEY and CDR2 SVGEGT. J gave up 7 bases and V 2 bases, and 6 bases lay outside the gene matches. CDR3 length: 14 residues. Written as DNA, the CDR3 is TGTGCCAGCAGTTACCCGGGACAGCGATATACGCAGTATTTT. Amino acids: CASSYPGQRYTQYF.

This clonotype was picked up many times. V and J are TRBV6-6 and TRBJ1-4; D ambiguous. Germline V gene sequence: CDR1 MNHNY, CDR2 SVGAGI (reference sequence). The CDR3 is 12 residues long. V dropped 2 bases and J dropped 8 bases, with 6 bases sitting between them. The CDR3 bases are TGTGCCAGCAGTTACAAATCCGAAAAACTGTTTTTT. Translation gives CASSYKSEKLFF.

V gene TRBV11-3 combines with J gene TRBJ2-7; 7 bases line up with TRBD1. The CDR3 runs to 18 residues. Germline loops: CDR1 SGHNT, CDR2 YENEEA. Trimming removed 0 bases from V and 0 bases from J; junction bases left unmatched: 11. The CDR3: CASSLDLMGQKSSYEQYF. CDR3 bases: TGTGCCAGCAGCTTAGATCTTATGGGACAGAAAAGCTCCTACGAGCAGTACTTC.

This clonotype was counted at least ten times. The chain recombines TRBV9 with TRBJ2-1; D assignment may be TRBD1 or TRBD2 (5 bases each). CDR1 is SGDLS and CDR2 is YYNGEE in the germline V gene. V was cut by 0 bases and J by 2 bases, with 9 bases left in between. This CDR3 is built from 15 residues. This CDR3 reads CASSVGGNPYNEQFF. CDR3 DNA: TGTGCCAGCAGCGTAGGGGGGAACCCCTACAATGAGCAGTTCTTC.

The rearrangement links TRBV7-6 to TRBJ1-2; D uncertain. Trimming pared 5 bases from V and 8 bases from J, leaving 12 bases between. The CDR3 is 12 residues long. Per the germline V gene, CDR1 is SGHVS and CDR2 is FNYEAQ. CDR3 coding DNA: TGTGCCAGCAGCCCCGACCGAGGGGGCTACACCTTC. Its protein product is CASSPDRGGYTF.

This clonotype was recorded many times. The chain carries TRBV5-1 and TRBJ2-5; D remains ambiguous. The V end lost 0 bases, the J end lost 1 base, and 7 bases lay between the germline ends. The CDR3 spans 14 residues. Per germline, CDR1 SGHRS and CDR2 YFSETQ. This CDR3 reads CASSLEGSQETQYF. In DNA, the CDR3 is TGCGCCAGCAGCTTGGAGGGCAGCCAAGAGACCCAGTACTTC.

The table lists this clonotype with many counts. The J gene is TRBJ2-4, the V gene TRBV2; 8 positions agree with TRBD2. The CDR3 runs to 12 residues. V was pared by 7 bases and J by 6 bases, with 2 bases of the junction left unmatched. The germline gives CDR1 SNHLY, CDR2 FYNNEI. The CDR3 loop reads CASTAGGNIQYF. CDR3 bases: TGTGCCAGCACGGCGGGGGGAAACATTCAGTACTTC.

The V and J genes are TRBV5-1 and TRBJ2-7, with D possibly TRBD2 on 5 matching bases. This CDR3 is built from 15 residues. Germline V CDR1 and CDR2: SGHRS, YFSETQ. V lost 0 bases and J 6 bases, leaving 16 bases between the germline ends. Here the CDR3 reads CASSLAGEPFAEQYF. In DNA form, the CDR3 reads TGCGCCAGCAGCTTGGCTGGGGAGCCTTTCGCCGAGCAGTACTTC.

This clonotype appeared many times. The genes are TRBV21-1 and TRBJ2-7; the table's D call of TRBD1 was not tested on the DNA. TRBV21-1 counts as a pseudogene. This CDR3 contains 15 residues. CDR3 sequence reads: CASSKATGNTYEQYF. DNA for the CDR3: TGTGCCAGCAGCAAAGCGACAGGGAACACCTACGAGCAGTACTTC.

This clonotype appeared many times. The chain recombines TRBV27 with TRBJ2-3; the match to TRBD2 covers 8 bases. V lost 3 bases, J lost 4 bases, and 9 bases stayed unmatched. This CDR3 is built from 16 residues. CDR1 is MNHEY and CDR2 is SMNVEV in the germline V gene (reference sequence). CDR3 DNA sequence: TGTGCCAGCAGTTTGACGAGACTAGCGTCCCCAGATACGCAGTATTTT. This codes for CASSLTRLASPDTQYF.

In its sample, this clonotype was seen many times. J is TRBJ1-3 and V is TRBV7-2; no reliable D call. Trimming shortened V by 1 base and J by 4 bases, and 8 bases separated the two germline ends. The CDR3 loop spans 14 amino acids. The germline V gene encodes CDR1 SGHTA and CDR2 FQGNSA. The CDR3 DNA follows: TGTGCCAGCAGCTTAGGCAGCCACGGAAACACCATATATTTT. This translates into CASSLGSHGNTIYF.

This clonotype was detected ten times or more. This rearrangement joins TRBV11-2 to TRBJ2-3; 7 nucleotides agree with TRBD1. This CDR3 contains 14 residues. J gave up 5 bases and V 6 bases, and 8 bases lay outside the gene matches. Germline lookup yields CDR1 SGHAT and CDR2 FQNNGV. The CDR3 nucleotides read TGTGCCAGCAGTCCTACAGGGGCCCGAGATACGCAGTATTTT. It yields the protein CASSPTGARDTQYF.

There are many counts of this clonotype. The rearrangement joins TRBV7-2 to TRBJ2-1, with 8 bases matching TRBD2. CDR1 is SGHTA and CDR2 is FQGNSA in the germline V gene. V gave up 2 bases and J gave up 12 bases; unmatched junction bases: 6. This CDR3 has 13 residues. The CDR3 is CASSLFLGTRQFF. In nucleotides, the CDR3 is TGTGCCAGCAGCTTATTTTTAGGGACTAGGCAGTTCTTC. Complete variable domain (other parts from reference TRBV7-2 and TRBJ2-1): GAGVSQSPSNKVTEKGKDVELRCDPISGHTALYWYRQSLGQGLEFLIYFQGNSAPDKSGLPSDRFSAERTGGSVSTLTIQRTQQEDSAVYLCASSLFLGTRQFFGPGTRLTVL.

This clonotype was recorded at least ten times. V and J are TRBV20-1 and TRBJ2-3, with 11 bases fitting TRBD2. CDR3 size: 18 residues. Looked up from germline, CDR1 is DFQATT and CDR2 is SNEGSKA (reference sequence). The junction had 16 bases not matched to a gene; V was cut back by 3 bases and J by 5 bases. CDR3 DNA: TGCAGTGCTAGTAGTAATAGCGGGGGGGCCGGATTGGGAGATACGCAGTATTTT. Protein product: CSASSNSGGAGLGDTQYF.